This TCR beta chain was sequenced for a study of T-cell reconstitution after alpha-beta-depleted transplantation in children. Unique molecular identifiers tagged the TCRbeta library. Using its own MiXCR run on the PCR reads, TCRdb lists one record per CDR3 protein. This sample yields 490,000 or so distinct CDR3 sequences, of which around 12% are seen a single time; 5% to 6% belongs to the top ten. The germline V gene encodes CDR1 SQVTM and CDR2 ANQGSEA. The CDR3 totals 11 residues. On this clonotype itself: It is likely a read error, because the conserved phenylalanine at the end of the CDR3 is missing.

The TCR comes from a human donor who donated a stem cell graft to a child with combined immunodeficiency. The sample was PBMCs from the stem cell graft donor, taken from the stem cell graft. The chain uses TRBV29-1 and TRBJ2-3, with D possibly being TRBD1 or TRBD2 (5 bases each). CDR3 nucleotide sequence: TGTAGCGCCCAAGTTCAGGGTACGCAGTATTGT. Translating it yields CSAQVQGTQYC.